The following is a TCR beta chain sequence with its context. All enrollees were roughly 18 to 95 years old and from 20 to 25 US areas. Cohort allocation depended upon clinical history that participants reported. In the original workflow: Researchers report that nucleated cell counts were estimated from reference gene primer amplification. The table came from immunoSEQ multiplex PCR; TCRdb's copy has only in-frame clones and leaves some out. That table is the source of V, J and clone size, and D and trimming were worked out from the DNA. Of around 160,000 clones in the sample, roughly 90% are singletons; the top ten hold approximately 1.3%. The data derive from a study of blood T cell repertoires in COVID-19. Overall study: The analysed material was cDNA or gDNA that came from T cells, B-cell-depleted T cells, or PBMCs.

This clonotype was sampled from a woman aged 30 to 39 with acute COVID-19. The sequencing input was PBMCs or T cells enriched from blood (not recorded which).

CDR3 sequence: CAWKGQQYNEQFF. In DNA form, the CDR3 reads TGTGCCTGGAAAGGACAGCAGTACAATGAGCAGTTCTTC. The gene calls are TRBV30 and TRBJ2-1, with D possibly being TRBD1 (6 bases). CDR3 length: 13 amino acids. Trimming took off 4 bases at V and 4 bases at J, with 11 bases between the two ends. Germline loops: CDR1 GTSNPN, CDR2 SVGIG (reference sequence). Filled out from reference TRBV30 and TRBJ2-1, the complete variable domain reads SQTIHQWPATLVQPVGSPLSLECTVEGTSNPNLYWYRQAAGRGLQLLFYSVGIGQISSEVPQNLSASRPQDRQFILSSKKLLLSDSGFYLCAWKGQQYNEQFFGPGTRLTVL.